This entry describes one TCR beta chain. Antigen: not known. The data were produced by immunoSEQ multiplex PCR, yet TCRdb's version contains in-frame clones alone and is incomplete. The sample yields about 96,000 clones, around four fifths seen once. This CDR3 has 15 residues. Germline trimming cut 5 bases from V and 1 base from J; bases unmatched to any gene: 6. Germline lookup yields CDR1 MNHEY and CDR2 SMNVEV (reference sequence). The sample is drawn from a study of a mutant IDH1 vaccine in newly diagnosed glioma. Study as a whole: The treated population exhibited a male proportion of roughly 60%, a female proportion of 37.5%, and a mean age of approximately 42 years. Most patients had radiochemotherapy with temozolomide before enrollment; others had one alone. Study-level findings and limits: Pseudoprogression looked unconnected to shifts in top peripheral T cell clonotypes.

The sample's time point: baseline, week 1 (first vaccination visit). As to treatment: pre-vaccination baseline after standard-of-care therapy. The clonotype comes from a man in his forties with glioma. V gene TRBV27 combines with J gene TRBJ2-7, with 9 positions matching TRBD1. The source material was PBMCs, sampled from a glioma patient treated with radiotherapy, temozolomide or both. The CDR3 region has the DNA TGTGCCAGCAGTCCTTGGGGGACAGGGTCCTACGAGCAGTACTTC. Translation gives CASSPWGTGSYEQYF.